This T cell receptor (beta chain) is from a study of cytomegalovirus exposure and HLA in healthy donors. Study-wide background: Both the approximately 130 validation repertoires and the approximately 700 first-cohort repertoires used the same platform, as reported by a later analysis. Findings and caveats of the study: Most TCRs appeared rarely, but some public TCRs recurred in many donors. The listing of roughly 160 TCR beta chains classed them as cytomegalovirus-associated.

The V gene's germline CDR1 is MNHEY and CDR2 SMNVEV (reference sequence). CDR3 length: 14 amino acids. Trimming at V came to 5 bases and at J to 3 bases, leaving 6 bases not matched to a gene. Measured with immunoSEQ multiplex PCR; TCRdb has only the in-frame clones, and not every one. Here the sample spans some 180,000 clones, around nine tenths being singletons. Worth noting for this clone: Its antigen remains unknown.

This TCR came from a man aged 30-40 years in good health and CMV-seropositive. The genes are TRBV27 and TRBJ2-7, with 8 bases fitting TRBD1. The sequenced sample was PBMCs. CDR3 DNA sequence: TGTGCCAGCAGTCCCCGGACAGGGAACTACGAGCAGTACTTC. As protein: CASSPRTGNYEQYF.